Detailed here is one TCR beta chain. This specimen belongs to a study of Graves' ophthalmopathy and Graves' hyperthyroidism. Study information: Upon initial diagnosis and before any treatment, peripheral blood was collected.

Exclusion criteria comprised other autoimmune diseases, uncontrolled infections, pregnancy or lactation in patients. The CDR3 runs 15 residues. V lost 4 bases to trimming and J lost 11 bases; unmatched junction nucleotides: 13. Germline V CDR1 and CDR2: LNHNV, YYDKDF (reference sequence). RNA transcripts yielded amplified TCR beta CDR3 regions. Scientists carried out first-round RT-PCR using HTBI primers and then a second-round multiplex PCR. TCRdb used MiXCR to reprocess the multiplex PCR reads, holding one entry per CDR3 protein. This sample has more than 550,000 distinct CDR3 sequences, with over 40% found just once.

The sample consisted of peripheral blood. This TCR was sampled from an adult man with Graves' ophthalmopathy. This rearrangement joins TRBV15 to TRBJ1-5; 8 bases are shared with TRBD1. CDR3 DNA sequence: TGTGCCACCAGCAAAGCACAGGGGGGTCAAGAGACCCAGCATTTT. It is translated as CATSKAQGGQETQHF.